The clone carrying this TCR beta chain was counted between two and nine times. The antigen remains undetermined. A TCRbeta library incorporating unique molecular identifiers was prepared. TCRdb processed the PCR reads anew with MiXCR; each CDR3 protein has one entry. The profile shows around 440,000 distinct CDR3 sequences, about 10% of them singletons. The sample belongs to a study of T-cell reconstitution after alpha-beta-depleted transplantation in children. Study-level results: Fresh T-cell production supplied most of the T-cell counts and diversity seen one year after transplant.

The CDR3 sequence is 14 residues long. The V and J ends lost 1 base and 1 base respectively, with 8 bases between them. The germline CDR1 and CDR2 sequences are MGHRA and YSYEKL. This rearrangement joins TRBV4-1 to TRBJ2-7; D gene uncertain. This receptor was taken from a child younger than 10 with inherited bone marrow failure, due to receive a stem cell transplant. The sequencing used PBMCs, collected before TCRalphabeta/CD19-depleted stem cell transplant. The CDR3 nucleotides read TGCGCCAGCAGCCAAGGACAACGGTCCTACGAGCAGTACTTC. Amino acid sequence: CASSQGQRSYEQYF.